Given below is one T cell receptor beta chain in context. Sequencing used immunoSEQ multiplex PCR; TCRdb keeps in-frame clones, though not all of them. The sample carries more than 150,000 clones, roughly 94% recorded once. Germline lookup yields CDR1 SEHNR and CDR2 FQNEAQ (reference sequence). The V and J ends lost 2 bases and 1 base respectively, with 17 bases between them. The CDR3 extends over 17 amino acids. This entry is derived from a study of T cell responses to AZD1222 COVID-19 vaccine. V usage is TRBV7-9 and J usage is TRBJ1-1; a weak D match, TRBD1 (5 bases). Material: peripheral blood, obtained 28 days after the second AZD1222 dose. The TCR comes from an adult who received the AZD1222 COVID-19 vaccine. DNA of the CDR3: TGTGCCAGCAGCTTAAACCGGGGGACGATGGCGAACACTGAAGCTTTCTTT. Residues: CASSLNRGTMANTEAFF.